A single sample gave rise to the 8 T cell receptor beta chains below, sequenced in a study of neurological immune-mediated disorders. One entry per CDR3 protein results from TCRdb running MiXCR on the 5' RACE reads. The sample contains about 52,000 distinct CDR3 sequences, around 4% of which appear only once. The sequencing input was PBMCs. All receptors come from a man aged 60 to 75 with multiple sclerosis.

Only a few counts were recorded for this clonotype. This chain connects TRBV6-6 to TRBJ2-2, with D possibly matching TRBD1 (5 bases). V gave up 2 bases and J gave up 7 bases, with 11 bases separating them. Germline V gene data show CDR1 as MNHNY and CDR2 as SVGAGI (reference sequence). The length of the CDR3 is 14 residues. The CDR3 is CASSYRGDGGELFF. The CDR3 nucleotides are TGTGCCAGCAGTTACAGGGGCGACGGCGGGGAGCTGTTTTTT.

Comments on this clonotype: The DNA is omitted, as the CDR3 cannot be located on it reliably, and the CDR3 follows TCRdb's listing. The CDR3 region is CDSSIYLCSVGRDGAEAFF. The chain uses TRBV28 and TRBJ1-1; TRBD1, the table's D call, lacks a check against the DNA. The CDR3 has 19 amino acids, counting both end residues. CDR1 and CDR2 (germline): MDHEN, SYDVKM.

This clonotype showed up many times. The genes are TRBV6-6 and TRBJ1-5, with D hard to call. V was clipped by 8 bases and J by 0 bases, with 17 bases between them. Germline loops: CDR1 MNHNY, CDR2 SVGAGI (reference sequence). The CDR3 spans 16 residues. In DNA, the CDR3 is TGTGCCAGCGGTCCTGGAGAAACATTTAGCAATCAGCCCCAGCATTTT. It yields the protein CASGPGETFSNQPQHF.

This clonotype appeared many times. This chain links TRBV4-1 with TRBJ2-7, with TRBD1 matching 8 bases. The V gene end was trimmed by 1 base and the J gene end by 4 bases; junction bases not matched to a gene: 3. The CDR3 covers 14 residues. Germline V gives CDR1 MGHRA, CDR2 YSYEKL. CDR3 sequence reads: CASSQGTGKYEQYF. The CDR3 region has the DNA TGCGCCAGCAGCCAAGGGACAGGGAAATACGAGCAGTACTTC.

This clonotype has a handful of counts. Since a much larger clone is just one base distant, this may be a read error. This chain connects TRBV5-1 to TRBJ1-1, with D hard to call. V was pared by 1 base and J by 4 bases, with 14 bases between. The CDR3 is 15 amino acids. The germline V gene encodes CDR1 SGHRS and CDR2 YFSETQ. CDR3: CASSLQWLPTTEAFF. The CDR3 nucleotides are TGCGCCAGCAGCTTGCAATGGCTCCCGACCACTGAAGCTTTCTTT.

The table lists this clonotype with many counts. V gene TRBV4-1 combines with J gene TRBJ1-5, with 9 nucleotides matching TRBD1. CDR1 and CDR2 from the germline V gene are MGHRA and YSYEKL. CDR3 length: 15 amino acids. V was pared by 1 base and J by 6 bases, with 4 bases of the junction left unmatched. CDR3 in amino acids: CASSQVGGQGQPQHF. The CDR3 DNA reads TGCGCCAGCAGCCAAGTCGGGGGACAGGGTCAGCCCCAGCATTTT.

This clonotype has at least ten counts. DNA of the CDR3: TGCAGTGCTACGGCCAATGAGCAGTTCTTC. Its translation is CSATANEQFF. This sequence joins TRBV20-1 and TRBJ2-1; D unresolved. The CDR3 is 10 amino acids. Per the germline V gene, CDR1 is DFQATT and CDR2 is SNEGSKA (reference sequence). V lost 4 bases and J 6 bases, leaving 4 bases between the germline ends.

This clonotype was detected ten times or more. The chain joins TRBV5-1 to TRBJ2-3, with a weak D call TRBD2 (5 bases). The germline V gene encodes CDR1 SGHRS and CDR2 YFSETQ. With 2 bases removed from V and 3 bases from J, the gap between germline ends came to 7 bases. This CDR3 comprises 13 residues. CDR3 DNA sequence: TGCGCCAGCAGCTTACTAGGGACAGATACGCAGTATTTT. Translation: CASSLLGTDTQYF.